A selection of T cell receptor beta chains follows, all from one sample in a study of T cell repertoires in cytomegalovirus infection. Using its own MiXCR run on the reads, TCRdb lists one record per CDR3 protein. This table holds around 570,000 distinct CDR3 sequences, just under 40% found once. Which antigens these TCRs recognize remains unknown. This sample comprised cultured PBMCs, obtained from culture after CMV antigen stimulation. Source of these receptors: a human donor in good health (CMV status not recorded). Some clones in this sample may be carry-over from other donors' samples. Each CDR3 is given with its conserved first and last residue. The order of the fields is J gene, clone size, D gene, V gene, CDR3 protein, CDR3 DNA. A D gene is named only where the DNA matches it firmly. Some rows have no size entry. The others give once, few or many, or a class for an expanded clone.

J: TRBJ2-1; size: few; D: TRBD2; V: TRBV6-1; CDR3: CASSTSGMYNEQFF; DNA: TGTGCCAGTTCGACTAGCGGGATGTACAATGAGCAGTTCTTC
J: TRBJ2-2; size: .; D: .; V: TRBV7-2; CDR3: CASSFSGVTGELFF; DNA: TGTGCCAGCAGCTTTAGTGGGGTCACCGGGGAGCTGTTTTTT
J: TRBJ2-7; size: few; D: .; V: TRBV7-9; CDR3: CASSFRGPQYEQYF; DNA: TGTGCCAGCAGCTTCAGAGGACCACAATACGAGCAGTACTTC
J: TRBJ2-1; size: .; D: .; V: TRBV12-3/TRBV12-4; CDR3: CASGSLVGEQFF; DNA: TGTGCCAGCGGATCCCTAGTCGGGGAGCAGTTCTTC
J: TRBJ2-7; size: few; D: .; V: TRBV7-2; CDR3: CASSLEVTLGYEQYF; DNA: TGTGCCAGCAGCTTAGAAGTGACCCTCGGGTACGAGCAGTACTTC
J: TRBJ1-2; size: .; D: TRBD1; V: TRBV12-3/TRBV12-4; CDR3: CASSSGGVGGYTF; DNA: TGTGCCAGCAGCTCAGGGGGGGTGGGAGGCTACACCTTC
J: TRBJ2-7; size: .; D: .; V: TRBV6-1; CDR3: CASSELGLTYEQYF; DNA: TGTGCCAGCAGTGAACTTGGCCTGACCTACGAGCAGTACTTC
J: TRBJ2-1; size: .; D: .; V: TRBV12-5; CDR3: CASGLVRAGQFF; DNA: TGTGCTAGTGGTTTGGTCAGGGCAGGGCAGTTCTTC
J: TRBJ2-1; size: .; D: .; V: TRBV9; CDR3: CASSEPRGDEQFF; DNA: TGTGCCAGCAGCGAGCCCAGGGGGGACGAGCAGTTCTTC
J: TRBJ2-7; size: few; D: .; V: TRBV4-1; CDR3: CASSQGRGAYYEQYF; DNA: TGCGCCAGCAGCCAAGGAAGGGGCGCGTACTACGAGCAGTACTTC
J: TRBJ1-2; size: .; D: TRBD1; V: TRBV29-1; CDR3: CSVSTGTNYGYTF; DNA: TGCAGCGTCTCGACAGGGACCAACTATGGCTACACCTTC
J: TRBJ2-1; size: .; D: TRBD2; V: TRBV19; CDR3: CASSRGLAGDSYNEQFF; DNA: TGTGCCAGTAGCCGGGGACTAGCGGGAGATTCCTACAATGAGCAGTTCTTC
J: TRBJ2-3; size: .; D: TRBD2; V: TRBV12-3/TRBV12-4; CDR3: CASISSGGADTQYF; DNA: TGTGCCAGCATTAGTAGCGGGGGCGCAGATACGCAGTATTTT
J: TRBJ2-1; size: .; D: .; V: TRBV7-2; CDR3: CASILDLGEQFF; DNA: TGTGCCAGCATCCTGGACCTTGGTGAGCAGTTCTTC
J: TRBJ2-5; size: .; D: .; V: TRBV14; CDR3: CASSQALGQLFETQYF; DNA: TGTGCCAGCAGCCAAGCGCTTGGGCAGTTGTTTGAGACCCAGTACTTC
J: TRBJ2-2; size: few; D: TRBD2; V: TRBV7-2; CDR3: CASSLPTSGKITGELFF; DNA: TGTGCCAGCAGCTTACCAACTAGCGGGAAGATCACCGGGGAGCTGTTTTTT
J: TRBJ2-7; size: .; D: .; V: TRBV7-2; CDR3: CASSLEAGLEQYF; DNA: TGTGCCAGCAGCTTAGAGGCGGGGCTGGAGCAGTACTTC
J: TRBJ2-7; size: .; D: .; V: TRBV19; CDR3: CATTGTSSYEQYF; DNA: TGTGCCACCACCGGGACCTCCTCCTACGAGCAGTACTTC
J: TRBJ1-1; size: .; D: TRBD1; V: TRBV18; CDR3: CASSPYPGTGVTEAFF; DNA: TGTGCCAGCTCACCATATCCCGGGACAGGGGTGACTGAAGCTTTCTTT
J: TRBJ1-1; size: .; D: TRBD1; V: TRBV10-3; CDR3: CAISEAAIQGYTEAFF; DNA: TGTGCCATCAGTGAGGCGGCGATACAGGGGTACACTGAAGCTTTCTTT
J: TRBJ1-2; size: .; D: .; V: TRBV6-5; CDR3: CASSYLPGPYGYTF; DNA: TGTGCCAGCAGTTACTTGCCCGGGCCCTATGGCTACACCTTC
J: TRBJ2-5; size: .; D: .; V: TRBV7-2; CDR3: CASSPSGQETQYF; DNA: TGTGCCAGCAGCCCTTCGGGACAAGAGACCCAGTACTTC
J: TRBJ2-7; size: few; D: TRBD2; V: TRBV7-2; CDR3: CASSGRGSGSSYEQYF; DNA: TGTGCCAGCAGCGGGCGCGGGAGCGGGAGCTCCTACGAGCAGTACTTC
J: TRBJ2-1; size: .; D: .; V: TRBV4-3; CDR3: CASSQDRVGGNEQFF; DNA: TGCGCCAGCAGCCAAGATAGAGTGGGTGGGAATGAGCAGTTCTTC
J: TRBJ1-5; size: once; D: .; V: TRBV10-2; CDR3: CASSETLIGQPQHF; DNA: TGCGCCAGCAGTGAGACCCTGATCGGGCAGCCCCAGCATTTT
J: TRBJ1-5; size: .; D: .; V: TRBV6-8; CDR3: CASSYLLGQPQHF; DNA: TGTGCCAGCAGTTACCTCTTGGGTCAGCCCCAGCATTTT
J: TRBJ2-1; size: .; D: .; V: TRBV7-2; CDR3: CASSTRRDNEQFF; DNA: TGTGCCAGCAGCACTCGACGCGACAATGAGCAGTTCTTC
J: TRBJ1-5; size: .; D: .; V: TRBV15; CDR3: CATSRDLAGVQPQHF; DNA: TGTGCCACCAGCAGAGATTTAGCAGGGGTTCAGCCCCAGCATTTT
J: TRBJ2-1; size: .; D: .; V: TRBV7-2; CDR3: CASTPTLIYNEQFF; DNA: TGTGCCAGCACCCCCACTCTTATTTACAATGAGCAGTTCTTC